This T cell receptor (beta chain) was found in a study of T cell responses to AZD1222 COVID-19 vaccine listed by TCRdb under 2021. About the study as a whole: Because spike-specific TCR depth and breadth did not differ between the two schedules, AZD1222 recipients who got a second dose at roughly 4 weeks were pooled with those who got a second dose at roughly 12 weeks. TCR sequencing was performed for about 240 trial participants, of whom roughly 200 were given two doses of AZD1222 and 26 were given two doses of MenACWY control vaccine. Trial participants were enrolled by age into subgroups of 18-55, 56-69 and 70-plus years, and around 140, 26 and 57 TCR-sequenced participants, respectively, were included in these subgroups. The investigation overall reported the following: Conclusions about previously exposed vaccinees were limited because only 5 or 6 AZD1222 recipients were SARS-CoV-2 seropositive at baseline. The 56-69-year group was small, and its depth increase did not reach significance, likely because of low power. Spike-specific TCR breadth and depth rose significantly after two AZD1222 doses compared with day 0 and with MenACWY recipients. Because no day 14 peak-response samples were available, repertoires were characterized only after the peak T cell response. The vaccine-associated CD4 TCRs covered the entire spike protein, and the dominant responses fell in regions 160-218 and 743-854. Participants were mostly white British and included more females than males, and it was suggested by the authors that clonal diversity may have been underestimated. Reportedly, close to half of the unique spike-specific TCRs recognized epitopes lying outside the regions that are mutated in the B.1.351 and B.1.1.7 variants.

According to the germline V gene (reference sequence), CDR1 reads WNHNN and CDR2 reads SYGVQD. From its cysteine to its phenylalanine, the CDR3 spans 12 amino acids. Only the CDR3 DNA is retained, 36 bases long and in frame from the first base. Compared with germline, V lacks 2 bases and J lacks 11 bases; bases without a gene match: 2. The CDR3 regions of human TCRbeta chains were subjected to immunosequencing. The study's own analysis went as follows. TCRs in the repertoires were compared against a reference library of SARS-CoV-2-specific TCRs that had been generated with the MIRA antigen-specificity platform. Breadth meant the fraction of unique TCRs that were SARS-CoV-2-associated, whereas depth meant the fraction of total T cells that were SARS-CoV-2-associated. Using the MIRA data, each spike-specific TCR was mapped to the spike region that the TCR reacts to and placed in a CD4 or CD8 class. Log10-transformed breadth and depth values were compared by one-way ANOVA with Sidak's multiple comparisons tests. TCRdb took over this immuneACCESS table, retaining in-frame rearrangements with V and J assigned. Such tables are incomplete; in checked studies, under half of the missing clones stem from an unresolved V gene, and the remainder is unexplained. Clone size and V and J calls were adopted from that table, with D and trimming inferred from the DNA. In this sample the table shows 150,000 to 200,000 clones, around nine tenths of which occur a single time. The biggest ten clones account for roughly 0.5% of the sample.

Read against the paper, the sample's time point label means: baseline before first vaccination. Samples from vaccinated people were obtained from the UK trials COV001 and COV002, which included a single-blind randomized controlled phase 2/3 trial of AZD1222 (ChAdOx1 nCoV-19) in healthy adults. Trial participant PBMC samples were collected at day 0 and day 28 after the second dose for TCRbeta chain sequencing. A remark on this clone: What antigen it recognizes has not been identified. No quality values exist for individual bases; no much larger clone is one base distant.

The clonotype was recovered from an adult in good health. The sample here was peripheral blood, taken on day 0 of AZD1222 vaccination. The chain is made from TRBV10-1 and TRBJ1-4; 7 middle bases align to TRBD1. The DNA sequence reads TGCGCCAGCAGTGAGAGGACAGGCAAACTGTTTTTT. Its translation is CASSERTGKLFF.